This T cell receptor (beta chain) was obtained from a study of cytomegalovirus exposure and HLA in healthy donors. Study-level findings and limits: What was likely a sequencing artifact was a cluster of highly shared sequence variants. With later analysis, a missense DCLRE1C variant became linked to TCR beta V- and J-gene trimming. Donors belonging to an Asian-associated ancestry cluster reportedly showed fewer N-insertions in productive TCRs than the roughly 670-donor mean, according to what a later analysis found. Several top significant clusters appeared, in a later analysis, to be linked to common viral pathogens.

This clone occurred once. No antigen is known for it. Germline V gene lookup returns CDR1 MNHEY and CDR2 SMNVEV (reference sequence). The V and J ends lost 1 base and 0 bases, in that order; junction bases with no gene match: 1. The CDR3 covers 16 residues. Primers: 60 Vbeta forward and 13 Jbeta reverse. The repertoire was sequenced with immunoSEQ multiplex PCR; TCRdb's copy has only in-frame clones and lacks some. The sample records about 200,000 clones, 80% to 90% being singletons. This sequence joins TRBV27 and TRBJ2-5; 11 bases fit TRBD2. Sequences were obtained from PBMCs. This clonotype was obtained from a man aged 30 to 39 in good health and CMV-seronegative. The CDR3 sequence: CASSLWGLADQETQYF. For the CDR3, the DNA is TGTGCCAGCAGTTTATGGGGACTAGCGGACCAAGAGACCCAGTACTTC.